Below are 27 T cell receptor beta chains sequenced from a single sample in a study of identical twins. One entry per CDR3 protein results from TCRdb running MiXCR on the 5' RACE reads. The data contain 450,000 or so distinct CDR3 sequences, approximately 25% of them seen just once; the ten biggest clones take up roughly 3%. These sequences were also reported in another study, on T cells expressing NK-cell markers.

Source material: CD4+ T cells sorted from blood. Receptors originate from a woman between 18 and 29 years old in good health.

This clonotype was seen more than once but under ten times. The V call is TRBV6-2 or TRBV6-3, the J call TRBJ2-3; 8 bases map to TRBD2. The CDR3 spans 16 residues. In germline, CDR1 is MNHEY, CDR2 SVGEGT. The ends lost 6 bases at V and 0 bases at J; junction bases unmatched: 8. CDR3: CASSWGSGGSTDTQYF. The CDR3 bases are TGTGCCAGCAGCTGGGGCAGCGGGGGTAGCACAGATACGCAGTATTTT.

This clonotype was found a few times. J is TRBJ2-7 and V is TRBV6-1; D gene uncertain. V lost 0 bases to trimming and J lost 0 bases, with 12 bases between them. CDR1 and CDR2 from the germline V gene are MNHNS and SASEGT. This CDR3 is built from 16 residues. CDR3 in amino acids: CASSEARTFFSYEQYF. CDR3 sequence (DNA): TGTGCCAGCAGTGAAGCCCGGACCTTTTTCTCCTACGAGCAGTACTTC.

J is TRBJ2-2 and V is TRBV12-3 or TRBV12-4; D is uncertain. Trimming took off 6 bases at V and 3 bases at J, with 11 bases between the two ends. CDR3 size: 14 residues. CDR3 in amino acids: CASSPVADTGELFF. In DNA, the CDR3 is TGTGCCAGCAGCCCCGTTGCGGACACCGGGGAGCTGTTTTTT.

The chain employs TRBV10-3 and TRBJ2-7, with D hard to call. V lost 3 bases to trimming and J lost 0 bases, with 12 bases between them. Germline assignment: CDR1 ENHRY and CDR2 SYGVKD. The CDR3 is 15 amino acids. This chain's CDR3 is CAISESHRSSYEQYF. The CDR3 coding sequence is TGTGCCATCAGTGAAAGTCATAGGAGCTCCTACGAGCAGTACTTC.

This chain joins TRBV12-3 or TRBV12-4 and TRBJ2-3; unclear D gene. V lost 10 bases, J lost 2 bases, and 10 bases lay in between. This CDR3 spans 12 amino acids. CDR3 amino acids: CANLIVTDTQYF. The CDR3, as DNA: TGTGCCAACTTAATCGTCACAGATACGCAGTATTTT.

This chain links TRBV5-1 with TRBJ2-7, with TRBD1 matching 9 bases. Per germline, CDR1 SGHRS and CDR2 YFSETQ. The CDR3 is 14 amino acids. V shed 4 bases, J shed 6 bases, and the junction held 8 bases outside the gene matches. The CDR3 DNA follows: TGCGCCAGCAGCACGACCGGGACAGGGCTCGAGCAGTACTTC. Residues: CASSTTGTGLEQYF.

The chain employs TRBV3-1 and TRBJ1-6; 9 bases are shared with TRBD1. The junction had 5 bases not matched to a gene; V was cut back by 4 bases and J by 7 bases. CDR3 length: 15 residues. Germline V gene data show CDR1 as LGHDT and CDR2 as YNNKEL (reference sequence). The CDR3 DNA follows: TGTGCCAGCAGCCTAGGGACAGGGAACAATTCACCCCTCCACTTT. This codes for CASSLGTGNNSPLHF.

V and J are TRBV9 and TRBJ2-3, with 7 bases matching TRBD2. Germline V lookup: CDR1 SGDLS, CDR2 YYNGEE. J gave up 2 bases and V 4 bases, and 10 bases lay outside the gene matches. This CDR3 comprises 16 residues. CDR3 nucleotide sequence: TGTGCCAGCAGCACCAAAAGCGGGACTTACACAGATACGCAGTATTTT. Encoded protein: CASSTKSGTYTDTQYF.

This clonotype was found many times. CDR3 sequence: CSARDRVTEAFF. The DNA for the CDR3 is TGCAGTGCTAGAGATAGGGTGACTGAAGCTTTCTTT. The V gene is TRBV20-1, the J gene TRBJ1-1; D unclear. The CDR3 totals 12 residues. V was clipped by 0 bases and J by 5 bases, with 7 bases between them. Germline-derived CDR1 and CDR2 are DFQATT and SNEGSKA (reference sequence).

This clonotype was counted between two and nine times. This chain links TRBV5-4 with TRBJ2-2, with TRBD1 matching 7 bases. The CDR3 is 15 residues long. V lost 6 bases and J lost 3; bases outside the gene matches: 8. CDR1 SGHNT and CDR2 YYREEE come from the germline V gene (reference sequence). CDR3 nucleotides: TGTGCCAGCAAACGACAGGGCGGTGACACCGGGGAGCTGTTTTTT. This encodes CASKRQGGDTGELFF.

The CDR3 loop reads CASSLARATPGTDTQYF. The CDR3 DNA is TGTGCCAGCAGTTTAGCAAGGGCTACCCCTGGCACAGATACGCAGTATTTT. This chain uses TRBV12-3 or TRBV12-4 with TRBJ2-3, with unresolved D. Trimming removed 0 bases at V and 1 base at J, with 14 bases between. The CDR3 runs to 17 residues.

This clonotype came up a few times. The CDR3 nucleotides read TGCAGTGCTAGAGACCCCTCCGGGACTAGCGGTAATGAGCAGTTCTTC. It codes for CSARDPSGTSGNEQFF. The chain links TRBV20-1 to TRBJ2-1, with 11 bases identical to TRBD2. Germline CDR1 is DFQATT and CDR2 is SNEGSKA (reference sequence). V shed 0 bases, J shed 7 bases, and the junction held 8 bases outside the gene matches. CDR3 length: 16 amino acids.

This clonotype was seen ten or more times. The V gene is TRBV6-1, the J gene TRBJ2-1; D remains unclear. Trimming left V 1 base short and J 1 base short, with 5 bases between. CDR1 is MNHNS, CDR2 SASEGT, per germline. The CDR3 runs to 14 residues. Here the CDR3 reads CASSEGPSYNEQFF. CDR3 bases: TGTGCCAGCAGTGAAGGGCCTTCCTACAATGAGCAGTTCTTC.

The chain joins TRBV7-2 to TRBJ1-1; D is uncertain. This CDR3 has 14 amino acids. Trimming left V 1 base short and J 4 bases short, with 10 bases between. CDR1 SGHTA and CDR2 FQGNSA come from the germline V gene. The CDR3 here is CASSLVITGTEAFF. In nucleotides, the CDR3 is TGTGCCAGCAGCTTAGTAATAACGGGCACTGAAGCTTTCTTT.

The gene calls are TRBV27 and TRBJ2-5; the D gene is possibly TRBD1 (6 bases). V was cut by 4 bases and J by 7 bases, with 10 bases left in between. The V gene's germline CDR1 is MNHEY and CDR2 SMNVEV (reference sequence). CDR3 size: 12 residues. CDR3 in DNA: TGTGCCAGCAGTTCCCAAGGGGGGACCCAGTACTTC. This sequence encodes CASSSQGGTQYF.

This clonotype was seen a few times. CDR3 region: CASSLGQGWGNTIYF. Written as DNA, the CDR3 is TGTGCCAGCAGCTTAGGGCAAGGCTGGGGAAACACCATATATTTT. The chain couples TRBV7-2 to TRBJ1-3; D is ambiguous. Germline V gene data show CDR1 as SGHTA and CDR2 as FQGNSA. The CDR3 length is 15 residues. V was cut by 1 base and J by 4 bases, with 11 bases left in between.

The chain employs TRBV29-1 and TRBJ2-3; unclear D gene. This CDR3 spans 14 amino acids. V was cut by 7 bases and J by 3 bases, with 17 bases left in between. CDR1 and CDR2 from the germline V gene are SQVTM and ANQGSEA. CDR3 sequence reads: CSAARSVTTDTQYF. The CDR3 bases are TGCAGCGCGGCGAGGAGTGTGACAACAGATACGCAGTATTTT.

This rearrangement joins TRBV24-1 to TRBJ2-1; the D gene is possibly TRBD1 (7 bases). Germline loops: CDR1 KGHDR, CDR2 SFDVKD. V lost 3 bases, J lost 8 bases, and 16 bases lay in between. The CDR3 loop spans 15 amino acids. The CDR3 loop reads CATSDPGGKVDEQFF. CDR3 in DNA: TGTGCCACCAGTGATCCAGGGGGGAAAGTCGATGAGCAGTTCTTC.

The chain is built from TRBV10-3 and TRBJ2-1, with 14 bases identical to TRBD2. The V gene end was trimmed by 10 bases and the J gene end by 8 bases; junction bases not matched to a gene: 7. The CDR3 consists of 14 residues. Germline CDR1 reads ENHRY; CDR2 reads SYGVKD. In DNA, the CDR3 is TGTGCCACTGGGACTAGCGGGAGCTGGGATGAGCAGTTCTTC. Its translation: CATGTSGSWDEQFF.

The chain carries TRBV5-5 and TRBJ1-5, with D uncertain. V lost 4 bases to trimming and J lost 2 bases, with 10 bases between them. Looked up from germline, CDR1 is SGHKS and CDR2 is YYEKEE (reference sequence). The CDR3 is 14 residues long. The CDR3 nucleotides are TGTGCCAGCAGCAGGAATTGGGGCAATCAGCCCCAGCATTTT. This codes for CASSRNWGNQPQHF.

The chain has TRBV2 and TRBJ2-1; either TRBD1 or TRBD2 may supply D (5 bases each). Germline values: CDR1 SNHLY, CDR2 FYNNEI. With 5 bases removed from V and 4 bases from J, the gap between germline ends came to 24 bases. The CDR3 totals 18 residues. CDR3 residues: CASSPEGNHGILYNEQFF. The CDR3 DNA follows: TGTGCCAGCAGTCCCGAGGGGAATCACGGGATACTGTACAATGAGCAGTTCTTC.

This chain uses TRBV29-1 with TRBJ1-1; D remains ambiguous. The CDR3 contains 13 residues. V was cut by 6 bases and J by 4 bases, with 15 bases left in between. CDR1 is SQVTM, CDR2 ANQGSEA, per germline. Here the CDR3 reads CSVSPGAGTEAFF. The CDR3 bases are TGCAGCGTGTCCCCGGGCGCGGGCACTGAAGCTTTCTTT.

V gene TRBV5-1 combines with J gene TRBJ2-7; 7 bases agree with TRBD1. This CDR3 comprises 17 residues. Trimming took 4 bases from V and 0 from J; bases not matched to a gene: 13. Germline V CDR1 and CDR2: SGHRS, YFSETQ. DNA of the CDR3: TGCGCCAGCAGCCAGCCAGTACGGGACAGTTTCTCCTACGAGCAGTACTTC. It specifies CASSQPVRDSFSYEQYF.

This sequence joins TRBV6-2 or TRBV6-3 and TRBJ2-7, with TRBD1 as a possible D gene (6 bases). Germline assignment: CDR1 MNHEY and CDR2 SVGEGT. The CDR3 consists of 12 residues. V was cut by 6 bases and J by 5 bases, with 11 bases left in between. DNA of the CDR3: TGTGCCAGCAGCAACAGGGTCGACGAGCAGTACTTC. The encoded protein is CASSNRVDEQYF.

This clonotype was counted only a few times. The rearrangement links TRBV5-6 to TRBJ2-1, with 14 bases lining up with TRBD2. The CDR3 spans 15 residues. With V trimmed by 1 base and J by 15 bases, 9 bases remained unmatched. Germline V gene sequence: CDR1 SGHDT, CDR2 YYEEEE. The CDR3 DNA sequence: TGTGCCAGCAGCTTGAGGGTGGGACTAGCGGGAGTTCCGTTCTTC. As protein: CASSLRVGLAGVPFF.

This clonotype was seen more than once but under ten times. The chain employs TRBV19 and TRBJ2-1; 7 bases fit TRBD2. V gave up 3 bases and J gave up 7 bases; unmatched junction bases: 9. There are 15 residues in the CDR3. Germline loops: CDR1 LNHDA, CDR2 SQIVND (reference sequence). The CDR3 nucleotides read TGTGCCAGTAGTATCCCGGGACTAAAAAGGAATGAGCAGTTCTTC. Translated: CASSIPGLKRNEQFF. Full variable domain (remainder filled in from reference TRBV19 and TRBJ2-1): DGGITQSPKYLFRKEGQNVTLSCEQNLNHDAMYWYRQDPGQGLRLIYYSQIVNDFQKGDIAEGYSVSREKKESFPLTVTSAQKNPTAFYLCASSIPGLKRNEQFFGPGTRLTVL.

The V gene is TRBV6-5, the J gene TRBJ2-5, with a tentative D call TRBD2 (6 bases). The CDR3 length is 14 residues. V was shortened by 2 bases and J by 1 base, with 8 bases between the two germline ends. CDR1 is MNHEY and CDR2 is SVGAGI in the germline V gene. CDR3 residues: CASSYVSGQETQYF. The DNA of the CDR3 is TGTGCCAGCAGTTACGTTAGCGGCCAAGAGACCCAGTACTTC.